The rows below give T cell receptor beta chains drawn from one sample of a study of blood T cell repertoires in COVID-19. TCRdb's table, derived via immunoSEQ multiplex PCR, lists solely in-frame clones and lacks some. The sample includes over 350,000 clones, 91% of them seen just once. The source material was PBMCs or T cells enriched from blood (not recorded which). The receptors come from a woman in her 40s who had been exposed to COVID-19. CDR3s leave out the opening cysteine and the closing phenylalanine or tryptophan. The size entry is marked missing in some rows and otherwise reads once, few, many or a size class.

size: once
V: TRBV5-5
J: TRBJ1-4
CDR3: ASQGSHEKLF

size: once
V: TRBV29-1
J: TRBJ1-2
CDR3: SVGDRENYGYT

size: NA
V: TRBV23-1
J: TRBJ1-4
CDR3: ASSQNLSSRRRAGNEKLF

size: NA
V: TRBV4-2
J: TRBJ2-7
CDR3: ASSETRESYEQY

size: NA
V: TRBV19
J: TRBJ2-2
CDR3: ASRLFIRGNTGELF

size: NA
V: TRBV6-5
J: TRBJ2-7
CDR3: ASTKPPGGVGEQY

size: NA
V: TRBV20-1
J: TRBJ2-7
CDR3: SASGTGGLYEQY

size: NA
V: TRBV5-5
J: TRBJ2-3
CDR3: ASSRDYGTDTQY

size: NA
V: TRBV3-1/TRBV3-2
J: TRBJ1-2
CDR3: ASSQWAGTGGGYT

size: NA
V: TRBV5-6
J: TRBJ2-7
CDR3: ASSSQGAIYEQY

size: NA
V: TRBV6-4
J: TRBJ2-1
CDR3: ASSDGRPGNEQF

size: NA
V: TRBV5-1
J: TRBJ1-3
CDR3: ASSRQFEDGNTIY

size: few
V: TRBV7-8
J: TRBJ2-5
CDR3: ASSLAGRASGGETQY

size: NA
V: TRBV9
J: TRBJ1-2
CDR3: ASSVALQGLQGYT

size: once
V: TRBV5-6
J: TRBJ1-4
CDR3: ASSLRGATNEKLF

size: NA
V: TRBV5-6
J: TRBJ1-2
CDR3: ASSLRGAGVGYT

size: NA
V: TRBV6-2/TRBV6-3
J: TRBJ1-5
CDR3: ASSYGANQPQH

size: NA
V: TRBV5-4
J: TRBJ2-5
CDR3: ASSLWTSGQETQY

size: NA
V: TRBV24-1
J: TRBJ2-6
CDR3: ATRGGAVSGANVLT

size: NA
V: TRBV2
J: TRBJ1-2
CDR3: ASTKGQIGGYT

size: NA
V: TRBV29-1
J: TRBJ2-2
CDR3: SVEVPYTGELF

size: NA
V: TRBV6-5
J: TRBJ1-1
CDR3: ASSRAGQGNTEAF

size: few
V: TRBV7-9
J: TRBJ2-3
CDR3: ASSFLAVGTDTQY

size: NA
V: TRBV24-1
J: TRBJ2-1
CDR3: ATSDTQGSNYNEQF

size: NA
V: TRBV29-1
J: TRBJ2-3
CDR3: SARGGTDTQY

size: NA
V: TRBV6-5
J: TRBJ1-1
CDR3: ASRSGTGAGDF

size: NA
V: TRBV5-5
J: TRBJ2-1
CDR3: ASSPLGESYNEQF

size: few
V: TRBV2
J: TRBJ2-7
CDR3: ASSEYSSGRKYVAYEQY

size: NA
V: TRBV12-5
J: TRBJ2-6
CDR3: ASDQGDPLSGANVLT

size: NA
V: TRBV7-6
J: TRBJ2-1
CDR3: ASSLGVLAGGYNEQF

size: NA
V: TRBV29-1
J: TRBJ1-5
CDR3: SVGDREQPQH